This T cell receptor beta chain was captured by sequencing in a study of a mutant IDH1 vaccine in newly diagnosed glioma. A note on this clone: Its antigen remains unidentified.

This table comes from immunoSEQ multiplex PCR, and its TCRdb copy is limited to in-frame clones, with some not included. The sample yields 110,000 or so clones, 90% seen once. Trimming shortened V by 4 bases and J by 0 bases, and 12 bases separated the two germline ends. The germline gives CDR1 MDHEN, CDR2 SYDVKM. This CDR3 has 15 amino acids. As for time point: week 11, during vaccination. Each dose of the vaccine consisted of 300 ug of mutant IDH1 20-mer peptide, with topical imiquimod. V gene TRBV28 combines with J gene TRBJ2-5; D might be TRBD2 (5 bases). The specimen comprised PBMCs, sampled from a glioma patient whose treatment included an IDH1 peptide vaccine. The clonotype comes from a woman aged 50 to 60 with glioma. CDR3 sequence reads: CASSSGISDQETQYF. The CDR3 DNA follows: TGTGCCAGCAGTTCCGGGATCAGCGACCAAGAGACCCAGTACTTC.